These 27 T cell receptor beta chains were all obtained from the same sample, sequenced in a study of early T cells in non-severe SARS-CoV-2 infection. TCRdb reprocessed the 5' RACE reads with MiXCR, giving one entry per CDR3 protein. The sample yields around 32,000 distinct CDR3 sequences, about 5.7% seen once. Sequenced sample: whole blood. The receptor source for this set is an adult who was a healthcare worker with PCR-confirmed SARS-CoV-2 infection or an uninfected control (not recorded which).

The rearrangement links TRBV7-2 to TRBJ2-6, with D maybe TRBD2 (6 bases). Deletions cut 4 bases from V and 4 bases from J, with 11 bases between. The CDR3 covers 15 residues. Germline V gives CDR1 SGHTA, CDR2 FQGNSA. CDR3 sequence reads: CASSSGLSGANVLTF. Here the CDR3 DNA reads TGTGCCAGCAGCTCGGGACTTTCCGGGGCCAACGTCCTGACTTTC. The full variable domain, completed using reference TRBV7-2 and TRBJ2-6, is GAGVSQSPSNKVTEKGKDVELRCDPISGHTALYWYRQSLGQGLEFLIYFQGNSAPDKSGLPSDRFSAERTGGSVSTLTIQRTQQEDSAVYLCASSSGLSGANVLTFGAGSRLTVL.

In this sample, this clonotype turned up many times. The chain carries TRBV12-3 or TRBV12-4 and TRBJ1-2, with D maybe TRBD1 (6 bases). CDR3 length equals 12 residues. V gave up 3 bases and J gave up 7 bases, with 9 bases separating them. CDR3: CASSFGGAGYTF. The CDR3 coding sequence is TGTGCCAGCAGTTTTGGGGGGGCTGGCTACACCTTC.

This clonotype was seen at least ten times. The CDR3, as DNA: TGTGCCAGCAGTGGCAGGGGCCTCACAGATACGCAGTATTTT. Encoded protein: CASSGRGLTDTQYF. The rearrangement uses TRBV27 and TRBJ2-3; tentative D call: TRBD1 (6 bases). The CDR3 consists of 14 residues. Germline assignment: CDR1 MNHEY and CDR2 SMNVEV (reference sequence). Trimming removed 5 bases from V and 2 bases from J, with 11 bases in between.

This chain uses TRBV29-1 with TRBJ2-3, with D perhaps matching TRBD1 or TRBD2 (5 bases each). The ends were cut back, 7 bases at V and 0 bases at J, with 17 bases in the middle. This CDR3 is built from 15 residues. The germline gives CDR1 SQVTM, CDR2 ANQGSEA. The CDR3 nucleotides read TGCAGCGCTCAATTCCCCCGGGGCAGCACAGATACGCAGTATTTT. Translating it yields CSAQFPRGSTDTQYF.

This clonotype was seen only a few times. The rearrangement links TRBV3-1 to TRBJ2-7, with D possibly called TRBD1 or TRBD2 (5 bases each). V was pared by 3 bases and J by 2 bases, with 14 bases between. The CDR3 totals 15 residues. In germline, CDR1 is LGHDT, CDR2 YNNKEL (reference sequence). This CDR3 is CASSHTTGRTYEQYF. The CDR3 region has the DNA TGTGCCAGCAGCCATACCACGGGACGGACCTACGAGCAGTACTTC.

Turning to this clonotype: A much larger clonotype is one base distant, so this may be a read error. V gene TRBV4-3 combines with J gene TRBJ2-3, with D unresolved. CDR3 length: 16 amino acids. In germline, CDR1 is LGHNA, CDR2 YSLEER. V was trimmed by 1 base and J by 3 bases, leaving 14 bases between them. CDR3 loop: CASSQVARLRTDTQYF. CDR3 sequence (DNA): TGCGCCAGCAGCCAAGTTGCACGGTTGCGTACAGATACGCAGTATTTT.

This clonotype is classed as medium-sized. The chain recombines TRBV15 with TRBJ1-1, with 7 bases that match TRBD1. Germline assignment: CDR1 LNHNV and CDR2 YYDKDF (reference sequence). Trimming cost V 9 bases and J 4 bases; bases outside gene matches: 8. The CDR3 runs 13 residues. CDR3 loop: CATSTGVITEAFF. The CDR3 DNA reads as TGTGCCACGTCAACAGGGGTTATCACTGAAGCTTTCTTT.

This clonotype has a count of ten or more. The genes are TRBV4-2 and TRBJ2-5; the D gene could be TRBD1 or TRBD2 (6 bases each). Trimming left V 0 bases short and J 5 bases short, with 13 bases between. The CDR3 is 15 amino acids. In germline, CDR1 is LGHNA, CDR2 YNFKEQ. The chain's CDR3 is CASSQDWGAGETQYF. For the CDR3, the DNA is TGTGCCAGCAGCCAAGACTGGGGGGCCGGGGAGACCCAGTACTTC.

There are a few counts of this clonotype. This chain joins TRBV14 and TRBJ2-1, with 9 bases lining up with TRBD1. The length of the CDR3 is 18 residues. The germline V gene encodes CDR1 SGHDN and CDR2 FVKESK. Trimming removed 2 bases from V and 6 bases from J; junction bases left unmatched: 14. The CDR3 spells CASSQKRWGQGVSNEQFF. The DNA of the CDR3 is TGTGCCAGCAGCCAAAAACGATGGGGACAGGGTGTGTCCAATGAGCAGTTCTTC.

This clonotype was recorded at least ten times. The chain carries TRBV4-2 and TRBJ2-1, with TRBD2 matching over 9 bases. The CDR3 extends over 14 amino acids. V lost 4 bases to trimming and J lost 8 bases; unmatched junction nucleotides: 6. Germline-derived CDR1 and CDR2 are LGHNA and YNFKEQ. For the CDR3, the DNA is TGTGCCAGCAGCCCCGTGATAGCGGGAGATGAGCAGTTCTTC. It is translated as CASSPVIAGDEQFF.

The CDR3 coding sequence is TGCGCCAGCAGCCAAGATCAGAATAGCAATCAGCCCCAGCATTTT. Its translation: CASSQDQNSNQPQHF. The V and J genes are TRBV4-1 and TRBJ1-5; D unresolved. Germline V gives CDR1 MGHRA, CDR2 YSYEKL. Trimming took off 0 bases at V and 0 bases at J, with 6 bases between the two ends. The CDR3 is 15 residues long.

In this sample, this clonotype turned up many times. This rearrangement joins TRBV7-6 to TRBJ1-1; 7 nucleotides align to TRBD1. CDR1 is SGHVS and CDR2 is FNYEAQ in the germline V gene. Trimming cost V 6 bases and J 4 bases; bases outside gene matches: 8. The CDR3 totals 14 residues. The CDR3 sequence is CASSKKGASTEAFF. The DNA for the CDR3 is TGTGCCAGCAGTAAGAAGGGGGCAAGCACTGAAGCTTTCTTT.

The chain couples TRBV7-6 to TRBJ2-1; D ambiguous. The CDR3 consists of 12 residues. Deletions cut 3 bases from V and 5 bases from J, with 5 bases between. Germline loops: CDR1 SGHVS, CDR2 FNYEAQ. CDR3 in amino acids: CASSLSHNEQFF. The CDR3, as DNA: TGTGCCAGCAGCTTGAGCCACAATGAGCAGTTCTTC.

The V gene is TRBV5-5, the J gene TRBJ1-5; D not certain. V was cut by 1 base and J by 9 bases, with 14 bases left in between. The CDR3 consists of 14 residues. CDR1 and CDR2 (germline): SGHKS, YYEKEE (reference sequence). CDR3 sequence: CASSLYGRPRPQHF. Written as DNA, the CDR3 is TGTGCCAGCAGCTTGTATGGGAGGCCAAGGCCCCAGCATTTT.

This clonotype is deemed medium-sized. V usage is TRBV20-1 and J usage is TRBJ2-1; TRBD2 might be the D (6 bases). Trimming stripped 3 bases from V and 3 bases from J, with 9 bases between. The CDR3 extends over 13 amino acids. CDR1 is DFQATT, CDR2 SNEGSKA, per germline (reference sequence). This CDR3 reads CSASARGYNEQFF. CDR3 bases: TGCAGTGCTAGTGCGCGGGGCTACAATGAGCAGTTCTTC.

Of note for this clonotype: Possible read error: a much larger clone is one base away. The chain carries TRBV4-3 and TRBJ2-7; 9 bases are a match to TRBD2. CDR3 length: 15 amino acids. The V gene end was trimmed by 3 bases and the J gene end by 5 bases; junction bases not matched to a gene: 8. The germline V gene has CDR1 LGHNA and CDR2 YSLEER. The CDR3 bases are TGCGCCAGCAGCCACTCCGGGACTAGCAGTGACGAGCAGTACTTC. Translation gives CASSHSGTSSDEQYF.

This clonotype was found many times. The V gene is TRBV20-1, the J gene TRBJ1-4; 7 bases are a match to TRBD1. CDR1 is DFQATT and CDR2 is SNEGSKA in the germline V gene (reference sequence). The CDR3 has 13 residues. V dropped 6 bases and J dropped 6; count of bases not matched to a gene: 7. Here the CDR3 reads CSAQQDRHEKLFF. In DNA, the CDR3 is TGCAGTGCCCAGCAGGACAGGCATGAAAAACTGTTTTTT.

This clonotype was observed at least ten times. This chain links TRBV20-1 with TRBJ2-3; 7 bases agree with TRBD2. Losses at the gene ends were 5 bases for V and 5 bases for J; bases not matched to a gene: 10. Per the germline V gene, CDR1 is DFQATT and CDR2 is SNEGSKA (reference sequence). This CDR3 contains 14 residues. The CDR3, as DNA: TGCAGTGCTGCCTGGACTAGAGTGGGAGATACGCAGTATTTT. Translating gives CSAAWTRVGDTQYF.

This clonotype was seen many times. The rearrangement joins TRBV20-1 to TRBJ2-5; no clear D. The germline V gene encodes CDR1 DFQATT and CDR2 SNEGSKA (reference sequence). V lost 6 bases, J lost 5 bases, and 10 bases lay in between. The CDR3 is 11 amino acids. CDR3 loop: CSALKRETQYF. The CDR3 DNA reads as TGCAGTGCCCTGAAGAGGGAGACCCAGTACTTC.

This clonotype was detected ten times or more. The chain is built from TRBV29-1 and TRBJ2-1; 8 bases are a match to TRBD1. J lost 10 bases, V lost 4 bases, and 6 bases had no gene match. Germline V gene data show CDR1 as SQVTM and CDR2 as ANQGSEA. CDR3 length: 12 amino acids. CDR3 residues: CSVGSGGREQFF. The CDR3 bases are TGCAGCGTTGGATCAGGGGGCAGGGAGCAGTTCTTC.

This clonotype has ten or more counts. The CDR3 DNA sequence: TGTGCCAGCAGTCTACAGGGCCTAGGGAACTATGAGCAGTTCTTC. Its protein product is CASSLQGLGNYEQFF. V gene TRBV28 combines with J gene TRBJ2-1; D may be TRBD1 (6 bases). Trimming shortened V by 5 bases and J by 8 bases, and 19 bases separated the two germline ends. Germline V gives CDR1 MDHEN, CDR2 SYDVKM. The CDR3 is 15 residues long.

This chain connects TRBV20-1 to TRBJ2-1; D is undetermined. The V and J ends lost 7 bases and 0 bases respectively, with 13 bases between them. CDR3 length: 14 residues. Looked up from germline, CDR1 is DFQATT and CDR2 is SNEGSKA (reference sequence). The CDR3 sequence: CSGSQTLSYNEQFF. CDR3 nucleotide sequence: TGCAGTGGATCCCAGACCCTCTCCTACAATGAGCAGTTCTTC.

The V and J genes are TRBV7-2 and TRBJ2-7, with 14 bases lining up with TRBD2. The trim removed 3 bases at V and 4 bases at J, leaving 2 bases unmatched. Germline CDR1 SGHTA, CDR2 FQGNSA. The CDR3 is 15 residues long. The CDR3 protein is CASSFGLAGGYEQYF. The DNA of the CDR3 is TGTGCCAGCAGCTTCGGACTAGCGGGGGGTTACGAGCAGTACTTC.

There are many counts of this clonotype. The rearrangement uses TRBV5-1 and TRBJ2-2; D may be TRBD1 (5 bases). Germline-derived CDR1 and CDR2 are SGHRS and YFSETQ. Trimming took off 6 bases at V and 5 bases at J, with 14 bases between the two ends. The CDR3 is made up of 14 amino acids. CDR3 sequence: CASNLGQPTGELFF. The DNA for the CDR3 is TGCGCCAGCAACCTGGGGCAGCCTACCGGGGAGCTGTTTTTT.

This clonotype was detected many times. The rearrangement uses TRBV20-1 and TRBJ2-1; 8 bases fit TRBD2. The CDR3 totals 13 residues. From germline, CDR1 is DFQATT and CDR2 SNEGSKA (reference sequence). CDR3 in DNA: TGCAGCCCTCACATGAGTAGCGGGGTTGGGCAGTTCTTC. Translation: CSPHMSSGVGQFF.

This clonotype was seen ten or more times. The chain couples TRBV5-1 to TRBJ1-1, with D perhaps TRBD1 (6 bases). The CDR3 sequence is 14 residues long. The V end was cut by 4 bases, the J end by 1 base, with 11 bases between. Germline V gene sequence: CDR1 SGHRS, CDR2 YFSETQ. In DNA, the CDR3 is TGCGCCAGCAGCGAGGACAGTGGGAACACTGAAGCTTTCTTT. Its protein product is CASSEDSGNTEAFF.

This clonotype was seen at least ten times. The chain uses TRBV28 and TRBJ1-2, with D perhaps matching TRBD1 (6 bases). CDR1 is MDHEN and CDR2 is SYDVKM in the germline V gene. V was trimmed by 6 bases and J by 4 bases, leaving 12 bases between them. CDR3 length: 13 amino acids. In nucleotides, the CDR3 is TGTGCCAGCAGGCTCACAGGGAGCTATGGCTACACCTTC. Its translation: CASRLTGSYGYTF.